This T cell receptor (beta chain) was sequenced in a study of blood T cell repertoires in COVID-19. Whole-study context: Collection of acute and convalescent COVID-19 samples took place in the United States, Italy and Spain. The cDNA or gDNA used as material had been derived from T cells, B-cell-depleted T cells, or PBMCs.

Only in-frame clones appear in the TCRdb table, and some are missing; sequencing was by immunoSEQ multiplex PCR. The sample records approximately 330,000 clones, over 80% being singletons. Germline lookup yields CDR1 SGDLS and CDR2 YYNGEE. V shed 3 bases and J shed 6 bases, with 13 bases lying between them. The CDR3 is 14 residues long. The source of this sequence is a man aged 25-40 years with COVID-19, enrolled during active disease. The material sequenced was peripheral blood. V is TRBV9 and J is TRBJ1-5; D might be TRBD1 (5 bases). Here the CDR3 reads CASSAQGGGQPQHF. For the CDR3, the DNA is TGTGCCAGCAGCGCTCAGGGAGGAGGTCAGCCCCAGCATTTT.